The rows below give T cell receptor beta chains drawn from one sample of a study of vaccination and CD4 T cells after COVID-19. TCRdb fed the PCR reads into MiXCR, producing one record per CDR3 protein. This table has roughly 20,000 distinct CDR3 sequences, 60% to 80% appearing once. The antigens of these receptors remain unknown. Sample: CD4+ T cells from blood, cultured in vitro, taken before SARS-CoV-2 vaccination. These receptors were collected from a human donor who received a COVID-19 vaccine. CDR3s include the opening cysteine and the closing phenylalanine or tryptophan. Each record gives: J gene, D gene, V gene, CDR3 length, CDR3 DNA, CDR3 protein. The D gene is left open where the match is weak.

>TRBJ2-5|NA|TRBV11-3|15
TGTGCCAGCAGCGCCTTAGCGGAACAAGGGAAGACCCAGTACTTC
CASSALAEQGKTQYF
>TRBJ1-1|NA|TRBV19|15
TGTGCCAGTGGTTACTCCGACGGGACCCACACTGAAGCTTTCTTT
CASGYSDGTHTEAFF
>TRBJ2-5|NA|TRBV7-9|14
TGTGCCAGCAGCACCGTTCAGGACCAAGAGACCCAGTACTTC
CASSTVQDQETQYF
>TRBJ1-2|NA|TRBV20-1|14
TGCAGTGCTAGACGATCGGGGCAGGTTGGCGGCTACACCTTC
CSARRSGQVGGYTF
>TRBJ2-5|TRBD1|TRBV24-1|17
TGTGCCACCAGTGGGGGAGGACAGGGGACTATTCAAGAGACCCAGTACTTC
CATSGGGQGTIQETQYF
>TRBJ2-5|NA|TRBV1|16
TGCACCAGCAGCCAGTCTGGGACTAGCGGGGAAGAGACCCAGTACTTC
CTSSQSGTSGEETQYF
>TRBJ1-6|NA|TRBV27|15
TGTGCCAGCAGTTTAGGGCAGGGAGTCGATTCACCCCTCCACTTT
CASSLGQGVDSPLHF
>TRBJ2-3|TRBD1|TRBV6-1|16
TGTGCCACCCAAAGGGGAGACAGGGCTAGCACAGATACGCAGTATTTT
CATQRGDRASTDTQYF
>TRBJ2-3|NA|TRBV15|14
TGTGCCACCAGCAGAGAGGGCTCCACAGATACGCAGTATTTT
CATSREGSTDTQYF
>TRBJ2-7|NA|TRBV5-1|14
TGCGCCAGCAGCTTGGACAGGACTTATTACGAGCAGTACTTC
CASSLDRTYYEQYF